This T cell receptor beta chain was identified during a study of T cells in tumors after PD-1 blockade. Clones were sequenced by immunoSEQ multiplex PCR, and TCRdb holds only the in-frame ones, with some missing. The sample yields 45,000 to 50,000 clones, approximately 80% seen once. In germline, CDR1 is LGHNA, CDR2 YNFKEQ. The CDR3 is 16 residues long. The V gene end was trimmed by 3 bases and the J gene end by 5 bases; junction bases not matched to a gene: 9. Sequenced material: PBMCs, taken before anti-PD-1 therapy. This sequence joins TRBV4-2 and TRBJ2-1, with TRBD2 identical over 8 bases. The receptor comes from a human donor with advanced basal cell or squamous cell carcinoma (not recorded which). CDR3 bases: TGTGCCAGCAGCCACACACCGGGACTAGGGGACAATGAGCAGTTCTTC. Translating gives CASSHTPGLGDNEQFF.